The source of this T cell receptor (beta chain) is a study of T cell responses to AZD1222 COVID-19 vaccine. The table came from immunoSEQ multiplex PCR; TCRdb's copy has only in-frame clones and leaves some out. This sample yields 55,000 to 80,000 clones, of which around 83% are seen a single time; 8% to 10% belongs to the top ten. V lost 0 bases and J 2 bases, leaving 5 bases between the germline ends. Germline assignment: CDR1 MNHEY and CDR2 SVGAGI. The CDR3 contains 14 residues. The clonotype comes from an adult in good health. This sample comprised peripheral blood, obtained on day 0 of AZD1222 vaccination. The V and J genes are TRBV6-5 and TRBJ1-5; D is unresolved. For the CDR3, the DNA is TGTGCCAGCAGTTACTCGAGCGGCAATCAGCCCCAGCATTTT. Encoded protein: CASSYSSGNQPQHF.